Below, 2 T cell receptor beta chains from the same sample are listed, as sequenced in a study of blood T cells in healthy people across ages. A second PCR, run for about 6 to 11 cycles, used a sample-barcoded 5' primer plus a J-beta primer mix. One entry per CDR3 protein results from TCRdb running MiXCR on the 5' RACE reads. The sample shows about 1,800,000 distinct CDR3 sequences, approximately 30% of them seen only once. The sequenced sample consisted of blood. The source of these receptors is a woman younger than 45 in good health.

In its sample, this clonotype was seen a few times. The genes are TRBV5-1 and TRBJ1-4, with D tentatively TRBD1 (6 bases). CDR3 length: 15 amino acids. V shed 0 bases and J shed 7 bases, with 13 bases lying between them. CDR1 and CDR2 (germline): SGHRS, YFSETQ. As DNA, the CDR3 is TGCGCCAGCAGCTTGGGAGGGGGAATGAGTGAAAAACTGTTTTTT. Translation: CASSLGGGMSEKLFF.

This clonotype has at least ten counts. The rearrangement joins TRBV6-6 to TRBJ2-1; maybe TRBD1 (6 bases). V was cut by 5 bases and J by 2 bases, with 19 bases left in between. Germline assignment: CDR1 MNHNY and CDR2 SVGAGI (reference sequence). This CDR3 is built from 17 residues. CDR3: CASSTPTDRLPYNEQFF. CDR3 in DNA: TGTGCCAGCAGTACCCCAACTGACAGGCTCCCCTACAATGAGCAGTTCTTC.